This T cell receptor beta chain was profiled in a study of early T cells in non-severe SARS-CoV-2 infection. Across the study: From unsorted whole blood, bulk RNA was sequenced, and the chains remained unpaired. General study points: VDJdb matching skewed toward anti-spike CD8 responses, missing private and CD4 specificities.

The CDR3 is made up of 13 amino acids. The germline gives CDR1 SQVTM, CDR2 ANQGSEA. The V end was cut by 4 bases, the J end by 0 bases, with 9 bases between. In this sample, this clonotype turned up a few times. Its antigen remains unknown. Individual cDNA molecules received unique molecular identifiers during library preparation. MiXCR, applied by TCRdb to the 5' RACE reads, yields one record per CDR3 protein. The table has 42,000 or so distinct CDR3 sequences, about 5.9% seen once. The V gene is TRBV29-1, the J gene TRBJ2-5; D is uncertain. The sequenced sample was whole blood, obtained at baseline. The receptor was derived from an adult who was a healthcare worker with PCR-confirmed SARS-CoV-2 infection or an uninfected control (not recorded which). CDR3 sequence reads: CSVVVGHQETQYF. The CDR3 DNA follows: TGCAGCGTTGTGGTAGGGCACCAAGAGACCCAGTACTTC. Based on the CDR3 plus reference TRBV29-1 and TRBJ2-5, the full variable domain is SAVISQKPSRDICQRGTSLTIQCQVDSQVTMMFWYRQQPGQSLTLIATANQGSEATYESGFVIDKFPISRPNLTFSTLTVSNMSPEDSSIYLCSVVVGHQETQYFGPGTRLLVL.